The 19 T cell receptor beta chains listed next were all sequenced from one sample in a study of identical twins (dated by TCRdb to the mid-2010s). Libraries were made using 5' RACE. These reads were obtained on an Illumina HiSeq 2000. Using fastp at Q25 and MiXCR, TCRdb reprocessed the public reads and kept productive beta chains. Every distinct CDR3 protein forms one entry, paired with its most common genes and DNA. This sample is represented by about 200,000 distinct CDR3 sequences; about 11% of them were singletons. The top ten clonotypes cover approximately 11% of the sample. The sample consisted of memory T cells sorted from blood. Read against the paper, the sample's cell subset or site label means: CD45RO+ enriched T cells. All receptors come from a man in his fifties in good health.

As regards this clonotype: A much larger clone differs by one base, so this may be a read error. This chain joins TRBV27 and TRBJ1-4, with 8 nucleotides matching TRBD1. This CDR3 has 14 residues. The V gene's germline CDR1 is MNHEY and CDR2 SMNVEV (reference sequence). The J segment lost 8 bases and the V segment lost 3 bases, leaving 5 bases of the junction unmatched. Here the CDR3 DNA reads TGTGCCAGCAGTTTCAGGACAGGGCAGGAAAAACTGTTTTTT. The encoded protein is CASSFRTGQEKLFF.

This clonotype has just a few counts. The V call is TRBV5-1, the J call TRBJ2-5; the D gene is possibly TRBD2 (5 bases). The CDR3 contains 14 residues. Germline V gene data show CDR1 as SGHRS and CDR2 as YFSETQ. The V end lost 4 bases, the J end lost 5 bases, and 15 bases lay between the germline ends. The CDR3 coding sequence is TGCGCCAGCAGCCCTGAGGGTGGTACGGAGACCCAGTACTTC. This translates into CASSPEGGTETQYF.

This clonotype was seen repeatedly, ten times or more. V gene TRBV4-3 combines with J gene TRBJ1-4, with TRBD1 as a possible D gene (5 bases). Germline values: CDR1 LGHNA, CDR2 YSLEER. The CDR3 contains 18 residues. V lost 3 bases and J 2 bases, leaving 19 bases between the germline ends. The CDR3 loop is CASSHPRVQGATNEKLFF. The CDR3 DNA sequence: TGCGCCAGCAGCCACCCCAGGGTTCAGGGAGCCACTAATGAAAAACTGTTTTTT.

This clonotype turned up a few times. The chain combines TRBV20-1 with TRBJ1-2, with TRBD1 matching 10 bases. The germline gives CDR1 DFQATT, CDR2 SNEGSKA (reference sequence). With 5 bases clipped from V and 5 bases from J, the junction kept 8 bases outside the gene matches. The CDR3 consists of 14 residues. CDR3 region: CSAPGQGDGYGYTF. CDR3 DNA: TGCAGTGCTCCCGGACAGGGGGATGGGTATGGCTACACCTTC.

This clonotype showed up just a few times. The chain is built from TRBV18 and TRBJ2-3; 12 bases map to TRBD2. Germline trimming cut 6 bases from V and 3 bases from J; bases unmatched to any gene: 13. The CDR3 is 18 residues long. The germline gives CDR1 KGHSH, CDR2 LQKENI. CDR3 region: CASSRRTSGVVGTDTQYF. The CDR3 DNA reads TGTGCCAGCTCGCGACGGACTAGCGGGGTCGTTGGGACAGATACGCAGTATTTT.

This clonotype has just a few counts. This chain uses TRBV7-2 with TRBJ2-3; D unclear. Trimming took off 2 bases at V and 5 bases at J, with 5 bases between the two ends. Per the germline V gene, CDR1 is SGHTA and CDR2 is FQGNSA. This CDR3 is 12 amino acids long. CDR3 nucleotide sequence: TGTGCCAGCAGCTTATACGGAGATACGCAGTATTTT. This codes for CASSLYGDTQYF.

This clonotype was detected many times. The chain uses TRBV7-2 and TRBJ2-1, with D perhaps matching TRBD2 (6 bases). Between the trimmed V and J ends, which lost 4 bases and 9 bases, there was a span of 13 bases. The CDR3 length is 13 residues. CDR1 is SGHTA and CDR2 is FQGNSA in the germline V gene. CDR3 sequence (DNA): TGTGCCAGCAGCTCGGCTCTAGCGAGTGAGCAGTTCTTC. It specifies CASSSALASEQFF.

This chain uses TRBV6-1 with TRBJ2-3; D is tentatively TRBD1 or TRBD2 (5 bases each). This CDR3 is built from 17 residues. Germline V CDR1 and CDR2: MNHNS, SASEGT. V shed 2 bases and J shed 5 bases, with 20 bases lying between them. The CDR3 sequence: CASSEFGPGSIGDTQYF. The CDR3 DNA follows: TGTGCCAGCAGTGAATTCGGCCCAGGGAGCATTGGAGATACGCAGTATTTT.

This clonotype was seen a handful of times. The V and J genes are TRBV20-1 and TRBJ2-3; TRBD2 aligns across 11 bases. Germline CDR1 and CDR2: DFQATT and SNEGSKA (reference sequence). This CDR3 spans 15 amino acids. V shed 6 bases, J shed 2 bases, and the junction held 7 bases outside the gene matches. CDR3 residues: CSAPTSGAITDTQYF. The CDR3 region has the DNA TGCAGTGCCCCGACTAGCGGGGCAATCACAGATACGCAGTATTTT.

The V gene is TRBV28, the J gene TRBJ2-7; maybe TRBD2 (7 bases). Germline values: CDR1 MDHEN, CDR2 SYDVKM. V lost 7 bases, J lost 4 bases, and 20 bases lay in between. The CDR3 sequence is 15 residues long. This CDR3 is CASTETGGLWYEQYF. The DNA for the CDR3 is TGTGCCAGCACTGAGACGGGGGGCCTTTGGTACGAGCAGTACTTC.

In its sample, this clonotype was seen many times. The chain has TRBV6-1 and TRBJ1-1, with 7 nucleotides matching TRBD1. The germline gives CDR1 MNHNS, CDR2 SASEGT. CDR3 length: 15 amino acids. V shed 5 bases, J shed 5 bases, and the junction held 11 bases outside the gene matches. In DNA form, the CDR3 reads TGTGCCAGCAGTCTCCGACAGGGTAGGAAGACTGAAGCTTTCTTT. Translating gives CASSLRQGRKTEAFF.

This clonotype was seen only a few times. J is TRBJ1-1 and V is TRBV7-2; weak D call: TRBD1 (6 bases). This CDR3 is 15 amino acids long. From germline, CDR1 is SGHTA and CDR2 FQGNSA. The germline V and J ends were trimmed by 0 bases and 6 bases, with 14 bases remaining between them. The CDR3 reads CASSLASQGKAEAFF. The CDR3 DNA is TGTGCCAGCAGCTTAGCTAGTCAGGGGAAGGCTGAAGCTTTCTTT.

On this clonotype itself: This may be a read error: a much more frequent sequence differs by one nucleotide. The chain joins TRBV18 to TRBJ2-2; TRBD2 might be the D (6 bases). The CDR3 consists of 15 residues. Between the trimmed V and J ends, which lost 2 bases and 5 bases, there was a span of 12 bases. CDR1 is KGHSH, CDR2 LQKENI, per germline. The CDR3 coding sequence is TGTGCCAGCTCACCAGCGGGGCCAGCTACCGGGGAGCTGTTTTTT. This codes for CASSPAGPATGELFF.

In its sample, this clonotype was seen a few times. This CDR3 is CASSLVGGRDEQFF. CDR3 nucleotide sequence: TGTGCCAGCAGCTTAGTAGGCGGGAGAGATGAGCAGTTCTTC. The chain links TRBV7-2 to TRBJ2-1; 7 bases agree with TRBD2. V lost 1 base, J lost 8 bases, and 5 bases stayed unmatched. CDR1 is SGHTA, CDR2 FQGNSA, per germline. The CDR3 length is 14 residues.

This clonotype was counted between two and nine times. The V call is TRBV11-2, the J call TRBJ2-7; 9 bases map to TRBD2. Germline V gene sequence: CDR1 SGHAT, CDR2 FQNNGV. V was pared by 3 bases and J by 5 bases, with 5 bases of the junction left unmatched. CDR3 length: 14 residues. The CDR3 nucleotides are TGTGCCAGCAGCTTTAGCGGGAGAGGGAACGAGCAGTACTTC. Translated, it gives CASSFSGRGNEQYF.

This clonotype was seen only a few times. The chain carries TRBV7-2 and TRBJ1-6; possibly TRBD1 for D (5 bases). CDR1 and CDR2 (germline): SGHTA, FQGNSA. Trimming shortened V by 3 bases and J by 8 bases, and 11 bases separated the two germline ends. The CDR3 consists of 14 residues. In DNA, the CDR3 is TGTGCCAGCAGCTTGCGGGGGAGGGATTCACCCCTCCACTTT. Residues: CASSLRGRDSPLHF. The complete variable domain, with remaining parts taken from reference TRBV7-2 and TRBJ1-6, reads GAGVSQSPSNKVTEKGKDVELRCDPISGHTALYWYRQSLGQGLEFLIYFQGNSAPDKSGLPSDRFSAERTGGSVSTLTIQRTQQEDSAVYLCASSLRGRDSPLHFGNGTRLTVT.

This clonotype was counted a few times. The CDR3 region is CASGLTGSYEQYF. The CDR3 coding sequence is TGTGCCAGCGGGCTTACTGGGAGCTACGAGCAGTACTTC. This chain links TRBV6-1 with TRBJ2-7, with a possible D match to TRBD2 (5 bases). Germline V gene data show CDR1 as MNHNS and CDR2 as SASEGT. This CDR3 comprises 13 residues. Trimming stripped 8 bases from V and 3 bases from J, with 14 bases between.

This clonotype was seen a handful of times. The chain couples TRBV27 to TRBJ1-1; D uncertain. V was cut by 4 bases and J by 10 bases, with 16 bases left in between. CDR1 and CDR2 from the germline V gene are MNHEY and SMNVEV (reference sequence). This CDR3 is built from 13 residues. The DNA for the CDR3 is TGTGCCAGCAGTTCGCGGACCGACTCGAGAGCTTTCTTT. This translates into CASSSRTDSRAFF.

This chain connects TRBV6-5 to TRBJ2-3; 7 nucleotides agree with TRBD2. Losses at the gene ends were 0 bases for V and 0 bases for J; bases not matched to a gene: 6. The V gene's germline CDR1 is MNHEY and CDR2 SVGAGI. The CDR3 spans 17 residues. The CDR3 bases are TGTGCCAGCAGTTACTCTGAGATAGCGGGCAGCACAGATACGCAGTATTTT. Its protein product is CASSYSEIAGSTDTQYF.